These T cell receptor beta chains were read from a single sample in a study of blood T cell repertoires in COVID-19. The table came from immunoSEQ multiplex PCR; TCRdb's copy has only in-frame clones and leaves some out. The sample holds a few hundred thousand clones, roughly 87% seen once. Input material: PBMCs or T cells enriched from blood (not recorded which). These receptors were collected from a woman aged 30 to 39 who had recovered from COVID-19. CDR3s include the opening cysteine and the closing phenylalanine or tryptophan. The order of the fields is clone size, V gene, D gene, J gene, CDR3 protein, CDR3 DNA. The D gene is left open where the match is weak. Clone size is not always given. Where it is, it says once, few, many or a class for expanded clones.

clone_size: once
v_call: TRBV28
d_call: -
j_call: TRBJ1-4
cdr3_aa: CASSFRRVTSRKLFF
cdr3_nt: TGTGCCAGCAGTTTTCGTCGGGTAACATCAAGAAAACTGTTTTTT

clone_size: -
v_call: TRBV29-1
d_call: TRBD1
j_call: TRBJ2-7
cdr3_aa: CSVRGGTGTYEQYF
cdr3_nt: TGCAGCGTCAGAGGCGGGACAGGGACTTACGAGCAGTACTTC

clone_size: -
v_call: TRBV3-1/TRBV3-2
d_call: TRBD2
j_call: TRBJ2-7
cdr3_aa: CASSAGGASYEQYF
cdr3_nt: TGTGCCAGCAGCGCGGGGGGCGCTTCCTACGAGCAGTACTTC

clone_size: -
v_call: TRBV19
d_call: -
j_call: TRBJ2-6
cdr3_aa: CASTKSGGRISGGANVLTF
cdr3_nt: TGTGCCAGTACCAAAAGTGGTGGGCGTATTTCCGGTGGGGCCAACGTCCTGACTTTC

clone_size: -
v_call: TRBV5-1
d_call: TRBD1
j_call: TRBJ1-3
cdr3_aa: CASTTGGSGNTIYF
cdr3_nt: TGCGCCAGCACTACAGGGGGCTCTGGAAACACCATATATTTT

clone_size: -
v_call: TRBV2
d_call: TRBD1
j_call: TRBJ1-5
cdr3_aa: CASSEDRPNQPQHF
cdr3_nt: TGTGCCAGCAGTGAGGACAGGCCCAATCAGCCCCAGCATTTT

clone_size: -
v_call: TRBV5-1
d_call: -
j_call: TRBJ1-1
cdr3_aa: CASSLAHLSTEAFF
cdr3_nt: TGCGCCAGCAGCTTGGCCCACCTTAGCACTGAAGCTTTCTTT

clone_size: once
v_call: TRBV5-5
d_call: -
j_call: TRBJ2-7
cdr3_aa: CASSLDPQGPYEQYF
cdr3_nt: TGTGCCAGCAGCTTGGATCCACAGGGCCCCTACGAGCAGTACTTC

clone_size: -
v_call: TRBV9
d_call: TRBD1
j_call: TRBJ1-2
cdr3_aa: CASSVAPAGGDGYTF
cdr3_nt: TGTGCCAGCAGCGTAGCTCCGGCAGGGGGTGATGGCTACACCTTC

clone_size: -
v_call: TRBV6-5
d_call: -
j_call: TRBJ1-2
cdr3_aa: CASSYSLDSSYGYTF
cdr3_nt: TGTGCCAGCAGTTACTCCCTTGACAGCTCCTATGGCTACACCTTC

clone_size: -
v_call: TRBV11-2
d_call: -
j_call: TRBJ2-7
cdr3_aa: CASRRSASKASYEQYF
cdr3_nt: TGTGCCAGCAGAAGGAGTGCCTCGAAGGCCTCCTACGAGCAGTACTTC

clone_size: -
v_call: TRBV2
d_call: -
j_call: TRBJ1-1
cdr3_aa: CASSERQSRTEAFF
cdr3_nt: TGTGCCAGCAGTGAAAGACAGTCTCGGACTGAAGCTTTCTTT

clone_size: -
v_call: TRBV6-6
d_call: -
j_call: TRBJ2-7
cdr3_aa: CASSPERAYEQYF
cdr3_nt: TGTGCCAGCAGTCCCGAGAGGGCCTACGAGCAGTACTTC

clone_size: -
v_call: TRBV4-1
d_call: -
j_call: TRBJ1-3
cdr3_aa: CASSQARSGNTIYF
cdr3_nt: TGCGCCAGCAGCCAAGCCAGGTCTGGAAACACCATATATTTT

clone_size: -
v_call: TRBV30
d_call: -
j_call: TRBJ1-4
cdr3_aa: CASTNRFDEKLFF
cdr3_nt: TGTGCCTCCACAAACAGGTTCGATGAAAAACTGTTTTTT

clone_size: -
v_call: TRBV6-2/TRBV6-3
d_call: -
j_call: TRBJ2-7
cdr3_aa: CASSWSYEQYF
cdr3_nt: TGTGCCAGCAGTTGGAGCTACGAGCAGTACTTC

clone_size: -
v_call: TRBV9
d_call: TRBD2
j_call: TRBJ2-1
cdr3_aa: CASSVTPGTSGGGGEQFF
cdr3_nt: TGTGCCAGCAGCGTCACCCCCGGGACTAGCGGGGGGGGAGGTGAGCAGTTCTTC

clone_size: -
v_call: TRBV19
d_call: -
j_call: TRBJ2-1
cdr3_aa: CASSPQHSSNEQFF
cdr3_nt: TGTGCCAGTAGCCCCCAACACTCTAGCAATGAGCAGTTCTTC

clone_size: -
v_call: TRBV28
d_call: TRBD2
j_call: TRBJ2-5
cdr3_aa: CASSPVRLAGGHETQYF
cdr3_nt: TGTGCCAGCAGCCCCGTGAGACTAGCGGGGGGGCATGAGACCCAGTACTTC

clone_size: -
v_call: TRBV6-5
d_call: -
j_call: TRBJ1-4
cdr3_aa: CASSYSSTNEKLFF
cdr3_nt: TGTGCCAGCAGTTACTCGAGCACTAATGAAAAACTGTTTTTT

clone_size: -
v_call: TRBV7-6
d_call: -
j_call: TRBJ1-6
cdr3_aa: CASSERGRGSPLHF
cdr3_nt: TGTGCCAGCAGCGAGAGAGGGAGGGGTTCACCCCTCCACTTT

clone_size: -
v_call: TRBV5-1
d_call: -
j_call: TRBJ1-1
cdr3_aa: CASSLVGGLNTEAFF
cdr3_nt: TGCGCCAGCAGCTTGGTAGGAGGGCTGAACACTGAAGCTTTCTTT

clone_size: -
v_call: TRBV6-6
d_call: -
j_call: TRBJ2-5
cdr3_aa: CASTPGWRETQYF
cdr3_nt: TGTGCCAGCACTCCAGGGTGGCGAGAGACCCAGTACTTC

clone_size: -
v_call: TRBV7-2
d_call: TRBD2
j_call: TRBJ2-1
cdr3_aa: CASSWLTSGGVNEQFF
cdr3_nt: TGTGCCAGCAGCTGGCTTACTAGCGGGGGTGTCAATGAGCAGTTCTTC

clone_size: -
v_call: TRBV7-2
d_call: -
j_call: TRBJ1-1
cdr3_aa: CASSLMLEAFF
cdr3_nt: TGTGCCAGCAGCTTAATGTTAGAAGCTTTCTTT

clone_size: -
v_call: TRBV5-1
d_call: TRBD2
j_call: TRBJ2-5
cdr3_aa: CASSLELAGQETQYF
cdr3_nt: TGCGCCAGCAGCTTGGAGCTAGCGGGGCAAGAGACCCAGTACTTC

clone_size: -
v_call: TRBV29-1
d_call: -
j_call: TRBJ1-2
cdr3_aa: CSVETDGGALGYGYTF
cdr3_nt: TGCAGCGTTGAAACGGACGGGGGGGCGCTCGGCTATGGCTACACCTTC

clone_size: -
v_call: TRBV6-6
d_call: -
j_call: TRBJ1-2
cdr3_aa: CASSLVEFYGYTF
cdr3_nt: TGTGCCAGCAGTTTAGTCGAGTTCTATGGCTACACCTTC

clone_size: -
v_call: TRBV5-1
d_call: TRBD1
j_call: TRBJ2-5
cdr3_aa: CASSLLTGTKAQETQYF
cdr3_nt: TGCGCCAGCAGCTTGCTGACAGGGACGAAGGCCCAAGAGACCCAGTACTTC

clone_size: -
v_call: TRBV4-1
d_call: -
j_call: TRBJ1-1
cdr3_aa: CASSQVRGGARGFTEAFF
cdr3_nt: TGCGCCAGCAGCCAAGTGAGGGGGGGGGCGCGAGGGTTCACTGAAGCTTTCTTT

clone_size: -
v_call: TRBV5-5
d_call: TRBD1
j_call: TRBJ1-5
cdr3_aa: CASAEGTGENQPQHF
cdr3_nt: TGTGCCAGCGCAGAAGGGACAGGGGAAAACCAGCCCCAGCATTTT

clone_size: few
v_call: TRBV10-1
d_call: -
j_call: TRBJ2-1
cdr3_aa: CASSTGTYNEQFF
cdr3_nt: TGCGCCAGCAGTACCGGGACCTACAATGAGCAGTTCTTC

clone_size: -
v_call: TRBV11-2
d_call: -
j_call: TRBJ1-1
cdr3_aa: CASSLGWGRAFF
cdr3_nt: TGTGCCAGCAGCTTAGGGTGGGGCCGGGCTTTCTTT

clone_size: -
v_call: TRBV18
d_call: -
j_call: TRBJ2-3
cdr3_aa: CASSANRDDTQYF
cdr3_nt: TGTGCCAGCTCAGCAAACAGGGATGATACGCAGTATTTT

clone_size: once
v_call: TRBV5-4
d_call: -
j_call: TRBJ2-5
cdr3_aa: CASSFVGQGLGETQYF
cdr3_nt: TGTGCCAGCAGTTTTGTTGGCCAGGGGCTTGGAGAGACCCAGTACTTC

clone_size: once
v_call: TRBV5-1
d_call: TRBD1
j_call: TRBJ2-1
cdr3_aa: CASSLTGQANNEQFF
cdr3_nt: TGCGCCAGCAGCTTAACGGGACAGGCTAACAATGAGCAGTTCTTC